These 8 T cell receptor beta chains were all obtained from the same sample, sequenced in a study of metastatic and nonmetastatic thyroid tumors. Each patient came to thyroid surgery without any prior treatment (of any kind). With MiXCR, TCRdb called clones anew from the PCR reads. The table has 30,000 to 40,000 clones, 14% to 15% seen once; the top ten hold around a fifth. What was sequenced was blood. Source of these receptors: a male donor with papillary thyroid cancer or a benign thyroid nodule (not recorded which). Some clones in this sample may be carry-over from other donors' samples.

This clone is medium-sized in the sample. This chain links TRBV6-2 or TRBV6-3 with TRBJ2-2; D gene ambiguous. CDR1 and CDR2 (germline): MNHEY, SVGEGT. CDR3 length equals 14 residues. Deletions cut 2 bases from V and 4 bases from J, with 8 bases between. The CDR3 here is CASSYVGSTGELFF. The CDR3 nucleotides read TGTGCCAGCAGTTACGTGGGTAGCACCGGGGAGCTGTTTTTT.

This clone was picked up many times. The genes are TRBV6-1 and TRBJ2-3; perhaps TRBD1 as D (6 bases). Germline V gene sequence: CDR1 MNHNS, CDR2 SASEGT. The germline V and J ends were trimmed by 7 bases and 1 base, with 15 bases remaining between them. CDR3 size: 15 residues. This CDR3 is CASKLGQLGTDTQYF. CDR3 sequence (DNA): TGTGCCAGCAAGCTAGGACAGTTGGGCACAGATACGCAGTATTTT.

This clone was counted ten times or more. This chain links TRBV28 with TRBJ2-1; D may be TRBD2 (5 bases). CDR1 MDHEN and CDR2 SYDVKM come from the germline V gene. The length of the CDR3 is 13 residues. V was cut by 6 bases and J by 9 bases, with 15 bases left in between. The CDR3, as DNA: TGTGCCAGCAGCCGCGCGGGTTCGGGTGAGCAGTTCTTC. It translates to CASSRAGSGEQFF.

This clone was seen a handful of times. The J gene is TRBJ1-5, the V gene TRBV28; TRBD1 aligns across 8 bases. In germline, CDR1 is MDHEN, CDR2 SYDVKM. After removal of 5 bases from V and 4 bases from J, the junction contained 7 bases not matched to a gene. CDR3 length: 15 residues. The CDR3 spells CASSAGGPRNQPQHF. In DNA, the CDR3 is TGTGCCAGCAGTGCAGGGGGCCCGAGAAATCAGCCCCAGCATTTT.

This clone was recorded at least ten times. This sequence may be a read error, since a much larger clone differs from it by one base. This chain connects TRBV7-3 to TRBJ2-5, with 9 nucleotides matching TRBD2. V was clipped by 3 bases and J by 7 bases; unmatched bases: 9. Germline V gene lookup returns CDR1 SGHTA and CDR2 FQGTGA. This CDR3 spans 15 amino acids. The CDR3 region is CASSFGGRALGTQYF. In DNA form, the CDR3 reads TGTGCCAGCAGCTTCGGCGGGAGGGCCTTAGGGACCCAGTACTTC.

This clone was observed many times. The junction departs from the called germline gene at one end, perhaps through a read error. The V and J genes are TRBV5-1 and TRBJ2-7; D ambiguous. CDR3 length: 13 residues. Germline V lookup: CDR1 SGHRS, CDR2 YFSETQ. The chain's CDR3 is CASSETKSYGQYF. CDR3 in DNA: TGCGCCAGCAGCGAAACCAAGTCCTACGGGCAGTACTTC.

This clone was detected many times. This sequence joins TRBV20-1 and TRBJ1-6, with a tentative D call TRBD1 (6 bases). Germline CDR1 is DFQATT and CDR2 is SNEGSKA (reference sequence). This CDR3 contains 15 residues. The V end was cut by 6 bases, the J end by 7 bases, with 19 bases between. The CDR3 loop is CSANPRQVGNSPLHF. CDR3 in DNA: TGCAGTGCAAACCCTAGACAGGTCGGGAATTCACCCCTCCACTTT.

This clone was detected a few times. The chain uses TRBV6-5 and TRBJ2-1; no clear D gene. CDR1 and CDR2 from the germline V gene are MNHEY and SVGAGI. The CDR3 sequence is 11 residues long. Deletions cut 2 bases from V and 10 bases from J, with 6 bases between. The CDR3, as DNA: TGTGCCAGCAGTTACACCAGAGAGCAGTTCTTC. Translating it yields CASSYTREQFF.